The next 23 T cell receptor beta chains were all read from a single sample in a study of OX40 agonist ivuxolimab in advanced cancers. Generated by immunoSEQ multiplex PCR, the TCRdb table keeps only in-frame clones and is missing some. The table records tens of thousands of clones, 94% of them present only once. The source material was CD4+ or CD8+ T cells sorted from blood, sampled in a trial of the OX40 agonist ivuxolimab. All receptors come from an adult with an advanced solid tumor such as melanoma, head and neck, liver or kidney cancer.

This chain connects TRBV18 to TRBJ2-1, with TRBD1 as a possible D gene (6 bases). The CDR3 extends over 17 amino acids. Trimming pared 3 bases from V and 1 base from J, leaving 16 bases between. The V gene's germline CDR1 is KGHSH and CDR2 LQKENI. The DNA for the CDR3 is TGTGCCAGCTCACCGGGGGACATCCCGACGTCCTACAATGAGCAGTTCTTC. This encodes CASSPGDIPTSYNEQFF.

This clone was counted only a few times. The V and J genes are TRBV28 and TRBJ2-3; D is unclear. V lost 5 bases and J lost 2, with 2 bases in between. This CDR3 is built from 11 residues. CDR1 and CDR2 from the germline V gene are MDHEN and SYDVKM. CDR3 amino acids: CASSATDTQYF. Here the CDR3 DNA reads TGTGCCAGCAGTGCCACAGATACGCAGTATTTT.

The gene calls are TRBV7-9 and TRBJ2-3; tentatively, D is TRBD2 (6 bases). Germline-derived CDR1 and CDR2 are SEHNR and FQNEAQ (reference sequence). The V and J ends lost 4 bases and 4 bases respectively, with 18 bases between them. This CDR3 region has 16 residues. CDR3: CASSSLTRKVSDTQYF. The CDR3 DNA follows: TGTGCCAGCAGCTCCTTGACTAGGAAGGTCTCAGATACGCAGTATTTT.

The chain carries TRBV4-1 and TRBJ2-2; tentatively, D is TRBD1 (6 bases). The V end lost 0 bases, the J end lost 4 bases, and 9 bases lay between the germline ends. This CDR3 is built from 15 residues. From germline, CDR1 is MGHRA and CDR2 YSYEKL. CDR3 sequence: CASSQEDRPTGELFF. The CDR3 DNA is TGCGCCAGCAGCCAAGAAGACAGGCCCACCGGGGAGCTGTTTTTT.

Only one count was recorded for this clone. The chain carries TRBV11-3 and TRBJ2-5, with 11 bases aligning to TRBD2. Germline trimming cut 1 base from V and 0 bases from J; bases unmatched to any gene: 4. This CDR3 is 17 amino acids long. CDR1 SGHNT and CDR2 YENEEA come from the germline V gene. The CDR3, as DNA: TGTGCCAGCAGCTTAGGACTAGCGGGGTTGTACCAAGAGACCCAGTACTTC. Amino acids: CASSLGLAGLYQETQYF.

This chain connects TRBV4-3 to TRBJ2-2; TRBD1 might be the D (6 bases). Trimming removed 0 bases at V and 4 bases at J, with 9 bases between. Per germline, CDR1 LGHNA and CDR2 YSLEER. The CDR3 extends over 15 amino acids. The CDR3 DNA is TGCGCCAGCAGCCAAGATGACAGGTCCACCGGGGAGCTGTTTTTT. It encodes CASSQDDRSTGELFF.

The chain employs TRBV7-8 and TRBJ2-7; weak D call: TRBD2 (5 bases). V dropped 4 bases and J dropped 4 bases, with 8 bases sitting between them. The germline CDR1 and CDR2 sequences are SGHVS and FQNEAQ. This CDR3 is built from 12 residues. This CDR3 is CASSSPGYEQYF. The CDR3, as DNA: TGTGCCAGCAGCTCCCCGGGGTACGAGCAGTACTTC. The full variable domain, in which reference TRBV7-8 and TRBJ2-7 provide the parts outside the CDR3, is GAGVSQSPRYKVAKRGQDVALRCDPISGHVSLFWYQQALGQGPEFLTYFQNEAQLDKSGLPSDRFFAERPEGSVSTLKIQRTQQEDSAVYLCASSSPGYEQYFGPGTRLTVT.

In this sample, this clone turned up a few times. The V gene is TRBV7-9, the J gene TRBJ2-1; D is possibly TRBD1 or TRBD2 (5 bases each). Germline-derived CDR1 and CDR2 are SEHNR and FQNEAQ (reference sequence). The CDR3 is 16 residues long. V was clipped by 3 bases and J by 6 bases, with 18 bases between them. Here the CDR3 DNA reads TGTGCCAGCAGCTTTAAACCAGGGAGCGGTCGCAATGAGCAGTTCTTC. The encoded protein is CASSFKPGSGRNEQFF.

The J gene is TRBJ2-1, the V gene TRBV27; D is unresolved. The V gene's germline CDR1 is MNHEY and CDR2 SMNVEV (reference sequence). V was trimmed by 0 bases and J by 4 bases, leaving 4 bases between them. This CDR3 has 13 amino acids. The CDR3 loop reads CASSLSLYNEQFF. DNA of the CDR3: TGTGCCAGCAGTTTATCCCTATACAATGAGCAGTTCTTC.

This sequence joins TRBV15 and TRBJ2-7, with 9 bases matching TRBD2. This CDR3 spans 14 amino acids. Losses at the gene ends were 5 bases for V and 3 bases for J; bases not matched to a gene: 5. CDR1 is LNHNV and CDR2 is YYDKDF in the germline V gene (reference sequence). The CDR3 DNA follows: TGTGCCACCAGCCCTGGACTAGCGATCTACGAGCAGTACTTC. Encoded protein: CATSPGLAIYEQYF.

The genes are TRBV5-1 and TRBJ2-7, with 7 bases aligning to TRBD1. This CDR3 contains 14 residues. V shed 4 bases and J 3 bases; nucleotides not matched to a gene: 7. Germline values: CDR1 SGHRS, CDR2 YFSETQ. CDR3 sequence (DNA): TGCGCCAGCAGCCTGGGACAGACCTACTACGAGCAGTACTTC. The encoded protein is CASSLGQTYYEQYF.

The chain joins TRBV12-5 to TRBJ2-7; 14 nucleotides match TRBD2. V was clipped by 3 bases and J by 4 bases; unmatched bases: 2. Germline V gives CDR1 LGHNT, CDR2 FRNRAP. This CDR3 comprises 15 residues. The CDR3 reads CASGFGTSGRYEQYF. The CDR3 DNA reads as TGTGCTAGTGGTTTTGGGACTAGCGGGAGATACGAGCAGTACTTC. The full variable domain, in which reference TRBV12-5 and TRBJ2-7 provide the parts outside the CDR3, is DARVTQTPRHKVTEMGQEVTMRCQPILGHNTVFWYRQTMMQGLELLAYFRNRAPLDDSGMPKDRFSAEMPDATLATLKIQPSEPRDSAVYFCASGFGTSGRYEQYFGPGTRLTVT.

The genes are TRBV7-9 and TRBJ1-2; no clear D. CDR1 is SEHNR and CDR2 is FQNEAQ in the germline V gene (reference sequence). This CDR3 is built from 15 residues. Trimming pared 5 bases from V and 11 bases from J, leaving 24 bases between. The CDR3: CASSPLPKGRMGYTF. The CDR3 region has the DNA TGTGCCAGCAGCCCGCTCCCTAAGGGTCGAATGGGATACACCTTC.

The J gene is TRBJ1-6, the V gene TRBV18; D unclear. The CDR3 covers 15 residues. Germline-derived CDR1 and CDR2 are KGHSH and LQKENI. Trimming took off 2 bases at V and 0 bases at J, with 5 bases between the two ends. The CDR3 DNA reads TGTGCCAGCTCACCAAGCCGCTCCTATAATTCACCCCTCCACTTT. Residues: CASSPSRSYNSPLHF.

The chain is built from TRBV19 and TRBJ2-6, with D unresolved. V shed 3 bases and J shed 0 bases, with 6 bases lying between them. Looked up from germline, CDR1 is LNHDA and CDR2 is SQIVND (reference sequence). The CDR3 consists of 15 residues. As DNA, the CDR3 is TGTGCCAGTAGTATGGGCGGCTCTGGGGCCAACGTCCTGACTTTC. Translated: CASSMGGSGANVLTF. The full variable domain, with the rest looked up from reference TRBV19 and TRBJ2-6, is DGGITQSPKYLFRKEGQNVTLSCEQNLNHDAMYWYRQDPGQGLRLIYYSQIVNDFQKGDIAEGYSVSREKKESFPLTVTSAQKNPTAFYLCASSMGGSGANVLTFGAGSRLTVL.

The J gene is TRBJ2-7, the V gene TRBV7-2, with 16 bases lining up with TRBD2. Trimming cost V 5 bases and J 5 bases; bases outside gene matches: 9. The CDR3 has 17 residues. Germline lookup yields CDR1 SGHTA and CDR2 FQGNSA. The CDR3: CASSAGTSGRAFHEQYF. Written as DNA, the CDR3 is TGTGCCAGCAGCGCAGGGACTAGCGGGAGGGCCTTCCACGAGCAGTACTTC.

J is TRBJ1-5 and V is TRBV10-1; 7 positions match TRBD1. Germline trimming cut 6 bases from V and 7 bases from J; bases unmatched to any gene: 18. There are 17 residues in the CDR3. Per the germline V gene, CDR1 is WNHNN and CDR2 is SYGVQD (reference sequence). The CDR3 here is CASRGTESEPGNQPQHF. The DNA for the CDR3 is TGCGCCAGCAGGGGGACAGAGTCCGAACCCGGGAACCAGCCCCAGCATTTT.

The V gene is TRBV25-1, the J gene TRBJ2-5, with a tentative D call TRBD1 (5 bases). With 1 base removed from V and 5 bases from J, the gap between germline ends came to 11 bases. This CDR3 contains 14 residues. Per the germline V gene, CDR1 is MGHDK and CDR2 is SYGVNS. CDR3 nucleotides: TGTGCCAGCAGTGAATTGGTAGGGGTGGAGACCCAGTACTTC. Encoded protein: CASSELVGVETQYF.

V and J are TRBV19 and TRBJ2-7; TRBD2 matches at 7 bases. Losses at the gene ends were 4 bases for V and 2 bases for J; bases not matched to a gene: 2. Germline V gene lookup returns CDR1 LNHDA and CDR2 SQIVND (reference sequence). This CDR3 contains 13 residues. CDR3: CASSTSGPYEQYF. The CDR3 DNA follows: TGTGCCAGTAGTACTAGCGGACCCTACGAGCAGTACTTC.

Here the CDR3 reads CATQQGMNTEAFF. CDR3 sequence (DNA): TGTGCCACCCAACAGGGGATGAACACTGAAGCTTTCTTT. This sequence joins TRBV27 and TRBJ1-1, with 7 bases matching TRBD1. CDR3 length: 13 residues. V lost 10 bases, J lost 0 bases, and 5 bases stayed unmatched. CDR1 and CDR2 (germline): MNHEY, SMNVEV (reference sequence).

The chain employs TRBV30 and TRBJ2-5, with D possibly being TRBD1 (6 bases). Germline V gene data show CDR1 as GTSNPN and CDR2 as SVGIG (reference sequence). The germline V and J ends were trimmed by 6 bases and 5 bases, with 10 bases remaining between them. CDR3 size: 11 residues. The CDR3 reads CACKTGETQYF. The CDR3 DNA reads as TGTGCCTGCAAAACAGGGGAGACCCAGTACTTC. Variable domain in full (rest from reference TRBV30 and TRBJ2-5): SQTIHQWPATLVQPVGSPLSLECTVEGTSNPNLYWYRQAAGRGLQLLFYSVGIGQISSEVPQNLSASRPQDRQFILSSKKLLLSDSGFYLCACKTGETQYFGPGTRLLVL.

The chain has TRBV15 and TRBJ2-2; 7 bases map to TRBD1. Trimming cost V 0 bases and J 6 bases; bases outside gene matches: 10. CDR1 is LNHNV and CDR2 is YYDKDF in the germline V gene (reference sequence). This CDR3 region has 17 residues. The CDR3 DNA sequence: TGTGCCACCAGCAGAGATAGGGTGGGACAGAGAGCCGGGGAGCTGTTTTTT. Amino acid sequence: CATSRDRVGQRAGELFF.

This clone was seen only once. This sequence joins TRBV11-2 and TRBJ1-1, with 10 bases aligning to TRBD1. The CDR3 extends over 15 amino acids. Germline trimming cut 4 bases from V and 3 bases from J; bases unmatched to any gene: 5. Germline V gene data show CDR1 as SGHAT and CDR2 as FQNNGV. The CDR3, as DNA: TGTGCCAGCAGCTCCTCCGGGACAGGGGACACTGAAGCTTTCTTT. Translation: CASSSSGTGDTEAFF.